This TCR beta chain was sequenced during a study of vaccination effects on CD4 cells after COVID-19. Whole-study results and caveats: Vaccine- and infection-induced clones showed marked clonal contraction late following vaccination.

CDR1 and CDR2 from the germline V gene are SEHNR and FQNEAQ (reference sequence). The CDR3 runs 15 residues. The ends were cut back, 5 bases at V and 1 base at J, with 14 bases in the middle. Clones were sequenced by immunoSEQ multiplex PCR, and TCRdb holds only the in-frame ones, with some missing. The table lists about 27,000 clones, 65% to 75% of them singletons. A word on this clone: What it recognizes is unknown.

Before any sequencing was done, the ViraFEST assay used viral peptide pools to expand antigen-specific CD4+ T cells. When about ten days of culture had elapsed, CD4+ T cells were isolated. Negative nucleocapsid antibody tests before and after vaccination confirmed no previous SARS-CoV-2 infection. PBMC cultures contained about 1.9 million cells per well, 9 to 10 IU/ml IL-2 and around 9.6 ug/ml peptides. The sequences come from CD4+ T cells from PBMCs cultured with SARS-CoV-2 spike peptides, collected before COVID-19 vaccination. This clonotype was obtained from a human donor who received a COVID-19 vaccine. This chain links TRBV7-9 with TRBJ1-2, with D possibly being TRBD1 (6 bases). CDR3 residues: CASSSRTDSNYGYTF. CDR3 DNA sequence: TGTGCCAGCAGCAGTCGGACAGATAGTAACTATGGCTACACCTTC.